This T cell receptor (beta chain) was documented in a study of T cell changes during pregnancy in multiple sclerosis. This clone came up once. CDR3 length: 16 amino acids. V lost 1 base to trimming and J lost 6 bases; unmatched junction nucleotides: 6. Germline V gene lookup returns CDR1 SGDLS and CDR2 YYNGEE. Libraries were prepared by immunoSEQ multiplex PCR; TCRdb keeps only in-frame clonotypes and omits some of them. This table holds 70,000 to 95,000 clones, roughly 91% found once. The clonotype originates from a female donor with multiple sclerosis, enrolled in a pregnancy study. The V call is TRBV9, the J call TRBJ2-2, with 10 bases aligning to TRBD2. Sequenced here: peripheral blood, sampled in the first trimester of pregnancy. The CDR3 is CASSVTSGGAPGELFF. CDR3 in DNA: TGTGCCAGCAGCGTAACGAGCGGGGGGGCCCCCGGGGAGCTGTTTTTT.